The next 10 T cell receptor beta chains were all read from a single sample in a study of radiotherapy plus CTLA-4 blockade in lung cancer. TCRdb's table, derived via immunoSEQ multiplex PCR, lists solely in-frame clones and lacks some. The sample shows 78,000 or so clones, around 84% of them seen only once. The source material was peripheral blood, sampled from a patient treated with radiotherapy plus ipilimumab. These receptor sequences come from a human donor with non-small cell lung cancer who had stable disease on radiotherapy plus ipilimumab.

CDR3 amino acids: CASYGGDCRANYGYTF. The CDR3 DNA sequence: TGTGCCTCTTACGGGGGCGACTGCCGTGCTAACTATGGCTACACCTTC. The chain employs TRBV21-1 and TRBJ1-2. TRBV21-1 is labeled a pseudogene. This CDR3 has 16 residues.

This chain uses TRBV13 with TRBJ2-2, with D hard to call. The CDR3 is made up of 14 amino acids. CDR1 is PRHDT, CDR2 FYEKMQ, per germline (reference sequence). Trimming removed 0 bases from V and 4 bases from J, with 6 bases in between. The CDR3 region is CASSLGLATGELFF. The CDR3 nucleotides are TGTGCCAGCAGCTTAGGCCTCGCCACCGGGGAGCTGTTTTTT.

V is TRBV5-1 and J is TRBJ2-2; 7 nucleotides line up with TRBD1. Germline CDR1 and CDR2: SGHRS and YFSETQ. The V gene end was trimmed by 4 bases and the J gene end by 4 bases; junction bases not matched to a gene: 10. This CDR3 has 16 amino acids. For the CDR3, the DNA is TGCGCCAGCAGCATTCAGGGGGATGTGGTCACCGGGGAGCTGTTTTTT. Its translation: CASSIQGDVVTGELFF.

V gene TRBV23-1 combines with J gene TRBJ1-6; no clear D gene. TRBV23-1 is assigned to the ORF class and has an uncertain function. Trimming removed 8 bases from V and 0 bases from J, with 5 bases in between. The CDR3 consists of 13 residues. The CDR3 DNA sequence: TGCGCCAGCGGTGCCTCCTATAATTCACCCCTCCACTTT. Translated, it gives CASGASYNSPLHF.

This chain links TRBV4-1 with TRBJ1-1; the D is unclear. Germline V gene sequence: CDR1 MGHRA, CDR2 YSYEKL. Trimming left V 1 base short and J 0 bases short, with 9 bases between. The length of the CDR3 is 15 residues. This CDR3 reads CASSQAQTLNTEAFF. As DNA, the CDR3 is TGCGCCAGCAGCCAAGCCCAGACACTGAACACTGAAGCTTTCTTT.

The V call is TRBV7-3, the J call TRBJ2-2, with D possibly TRBD1 on 6 matching bases. Trimming pared 5 bases from V and 5 bases from J, leaving 18 bases between. The V gene's germline CDR1 is SGHTA and CDR2 FQGTGA. CDR3 size: 16 residues. CDR3 protein: CASSRERPRGTGELFF. In nucleotides, the CDR3 is TGTGCCAGCAGCCGAGAAAGGCCGAGGGGGACCGGGGAGCTGTTTTTT. Full variable domain (missing parts from reference TRBV7-3 and TRBJ2-2): GAGVSQTPSNKVTEKGKYVELRCDPISGHTALYWYRQSLGQGPEFLIYFQGTGAADDSGLPNDRFFAVRPEGSVSTLKIQRTERGDSAVYLCASSRERPRGTGELFFGEGSRLTVL.

The chain links TRBV30 to TRBJ1-6; 7 positions match TRBD1. After removal of 4 bases from V and 6 bases from J, the junction contained 12 bases not matched to a gene. CDR3 length: 16 residues. The germline V gene encodes CDR1 GTSNPN and CDR2 SVGIG (reference sequence). The CDR3 reads CAWTTQGTAVNSPLHF. The CDR3 nucleotides read TGTGCCTGGACTACTCAAGGGACAGCAGTTAATTCACCCCTCCACTTT.

This chain joins TRBV7-8 and TRBJ2-5; 7 bases line up with TRBD1. Germline CDR1 and CDR2: SGHVS and FQNEAQ. Trimming took 7 bases from V and 5 from J; bases not matched to a gene: 16. This CDR3 is built from 16 residues. CDR3 residues: CASTRPGRGSEETQYF. The CDR3 DNA sequence: TGTGCCAGCACCCGACCGGGCAGGGGGTCGGAGGAGACCCAGTACTTC.

The chain carries TRBV11-2 and TRBJ2-5, with 9 bases identical to TRBD1. Trimming at V came to 5 bases and at J to 2 bases, leaving 9 bases not matched to a gene. Looked up from germline, CDR1 is SGHAT and CDR2 is FQNNGV. This CDR3 is built from 16 residues. The CDR3 sequence: CASSTTGTGKQETQYF. The CDR3 DNA sequence: TGTGCCAGCAGCACCACCGGGACAGGGAAACAAGAGACCCAGTACTTC.

The chain links TRBV18 to TRBJ2-5; either TRBD1 or TRBD2 may fit D (5 bases each). Germline V gene sequence: CDR1 KGHSH, CDR2 LQKENI. Trimming removed 3 bases at V and 5 bases at J, with 13 bases between. CDR3 length equals 14 residues. CDR3 amino acids: CASSPGTPAETQYF. The CDR3 coding sequence is TGTGCCAGCTCACCTGGGACCCCGGCGGAGACCCAGTACTTC.